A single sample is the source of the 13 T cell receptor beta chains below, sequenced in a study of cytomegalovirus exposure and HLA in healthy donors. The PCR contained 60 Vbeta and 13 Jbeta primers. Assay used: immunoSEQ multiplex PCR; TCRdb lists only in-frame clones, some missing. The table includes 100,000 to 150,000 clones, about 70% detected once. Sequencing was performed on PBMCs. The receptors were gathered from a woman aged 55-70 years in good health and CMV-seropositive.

The CDR3 coding sequence is TGTGCCAGCAGCGTTGGAGGACAGGGTAACTACGAGCAGTACTTC. Amino acids: CASSVGGQGNYEQYF. This rearrangement joins TRBV9 to TRBJ2-7; 8 positions agree with TRBD1. Looked up from germline, CDR1 is SGDLS and CDR2 is YYNGEE. CDR3 length: 15 amino acids. J lost 3 bases, V lost 2 bases, and 7 bases had no gene match. The whole variable domain, remainder taken from reference TRBV9 and TRBJ2-7, is DSGVTQTPKHLITATGQRVTLRCSPRSGDLSVYWYQQSLDQGLQFLIQYYNGEERAKGNILERFSAQQFPDLHSELNLSSLELGDSALYFCASSVGGQGNYEQYFGPGTRLTVT.

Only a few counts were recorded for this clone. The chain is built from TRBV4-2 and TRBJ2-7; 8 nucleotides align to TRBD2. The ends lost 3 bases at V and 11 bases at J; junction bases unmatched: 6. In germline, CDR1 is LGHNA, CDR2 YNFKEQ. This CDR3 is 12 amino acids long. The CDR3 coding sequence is TGTGCCAGCAGCCAGGGACTAGGAACGAAGTACTTC. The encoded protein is CASSQGLGTKYF.

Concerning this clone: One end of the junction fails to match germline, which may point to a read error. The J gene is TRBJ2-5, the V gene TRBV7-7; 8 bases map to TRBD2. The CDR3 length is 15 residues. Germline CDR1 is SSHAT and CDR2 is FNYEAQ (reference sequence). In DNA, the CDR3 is TGTGCTAGCAGCTTAGGACTAGCTAAGGGGGAGACCCAGTACTTC. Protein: CASSLGLAKGETQYF.

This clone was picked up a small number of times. DNA for the CDR3: TGCAGCGTTGAGGAAACAGCAGATACGCAGTATTTT. It codes for CSVEETADTQYF. The J gene is TRBJ2-3, the V gene TRBV29-1, with D hard to call. The CDR3 sequence is 12 residues long. The V gene lost 3 bases and the J gene lost 4 bases, with 8 bases spanning the gap. Germline V gene sequence: CDR1 SQVTM, CDR2 ANQGSEA.

CDR3 bases: TGTGCCAGCAGCTTAAATCGGGCAGGGGGATCGGAGACCCAGTACTTC. Protein product: CASSLNRAGGSETQYF. The chain is built from TRBV7-3 and TRBJ2-5, with 7 nucleotides matching TRBD1. The CDR3 runs to 16 residues. With 1 base clipped from V and 5 bases from J, the junction kept 10 bases outside the gene matches. Germline-derived CDR1 and CDR2 are SGHTA and FQGTGA. The full variable domain, in which reference TRBV7-3 and TRBJ2-5 provide the parts outside the CDR3, is GAGVSQTPSNKVTEKGKYVELRCDPISGHTALYWYRQSLGQGPEFLIYFQGTGAADDSGLPNDRFFAVRPEGSVSTLKIQRTERGDSAVYLCASSLNRAGGSETQYFGPGTRLLVL.

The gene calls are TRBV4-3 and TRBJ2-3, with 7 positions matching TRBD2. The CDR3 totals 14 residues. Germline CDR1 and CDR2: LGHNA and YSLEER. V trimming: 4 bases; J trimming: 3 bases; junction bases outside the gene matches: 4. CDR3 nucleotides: TGCGCCAGCAGCCCACGGACTAGAACAGATACGCAGTATTTT. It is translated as CASSPRTRTDTQYF.

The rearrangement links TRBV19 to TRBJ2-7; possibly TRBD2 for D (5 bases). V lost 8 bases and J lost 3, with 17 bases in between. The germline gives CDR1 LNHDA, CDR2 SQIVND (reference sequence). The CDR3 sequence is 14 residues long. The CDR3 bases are TGTGCCAGTTCCCGGGGATCGCCAGACTACGAGCAGTACTTC. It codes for CASSRGSPDYEQYF.

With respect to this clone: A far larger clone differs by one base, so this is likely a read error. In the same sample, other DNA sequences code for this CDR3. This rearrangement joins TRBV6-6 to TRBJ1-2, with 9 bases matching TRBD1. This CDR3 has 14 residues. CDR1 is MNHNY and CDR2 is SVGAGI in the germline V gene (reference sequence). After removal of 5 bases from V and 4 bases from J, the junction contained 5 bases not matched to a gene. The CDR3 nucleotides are TGTGCCAGCAGTCCCGGGACAGGGACCTATGGCTACACCTTC. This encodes CASSPGTGTYGYTF.

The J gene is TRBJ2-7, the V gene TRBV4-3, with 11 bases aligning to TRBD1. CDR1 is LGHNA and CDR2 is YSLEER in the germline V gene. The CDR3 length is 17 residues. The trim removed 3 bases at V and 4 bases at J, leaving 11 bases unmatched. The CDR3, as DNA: TGCGCCAGCAGCCAGGCCGATACCGGGACAGGGGGTTACGAGCAGTACTTC. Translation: CASSQADTGTGGYEQYF.

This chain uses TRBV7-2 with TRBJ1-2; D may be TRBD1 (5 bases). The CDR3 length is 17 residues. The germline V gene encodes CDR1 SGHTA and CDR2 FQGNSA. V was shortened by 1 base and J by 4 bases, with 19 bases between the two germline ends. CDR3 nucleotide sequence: TGTGCCAGCAGCTTAGATGTCTCCTCGACAGCTTCCTATGGCTACACCTTC. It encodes CASSLDVSSTASYGYTF.

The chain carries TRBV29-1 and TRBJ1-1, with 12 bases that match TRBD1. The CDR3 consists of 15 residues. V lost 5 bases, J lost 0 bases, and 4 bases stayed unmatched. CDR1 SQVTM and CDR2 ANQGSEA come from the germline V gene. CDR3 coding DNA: TGCAGCGTTTTAGGGACAGGGGGCTTGAACACTGAAGCTTTCTTT. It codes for CSVLGTGGLNTEAFF. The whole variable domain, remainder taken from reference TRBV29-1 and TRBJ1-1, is SAVISQKPSRDICQRGTSLTIQCQVDSQVTMMFWYRQQPGQSLTLIATANQGSEATYESGFVIDKFPISRPNLTFSTLTVSNMSPEDSSIYLCSVLGTGGLNTEAFFGQGTRLTVV.

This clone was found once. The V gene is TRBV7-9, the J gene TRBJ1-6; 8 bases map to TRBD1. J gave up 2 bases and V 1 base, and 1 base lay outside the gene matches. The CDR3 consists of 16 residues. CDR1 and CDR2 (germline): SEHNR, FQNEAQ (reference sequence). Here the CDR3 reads CASSLGTGTYNSPLHF. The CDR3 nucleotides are TGTGCCAGCAGCTTAGGGACAGGGACCTATAATTCACCCCTCCACTTT.

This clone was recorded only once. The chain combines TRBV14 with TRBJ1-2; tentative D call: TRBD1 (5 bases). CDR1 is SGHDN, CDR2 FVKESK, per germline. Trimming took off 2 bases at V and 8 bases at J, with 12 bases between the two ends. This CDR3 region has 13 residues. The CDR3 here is CASSQHPREGYTF. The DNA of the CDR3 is TGTGCCAGCAGCCAACACCCCAGGGAAGGCTACACCTTC.